This T cell receptor (beta chain) was identified in a study of T cells in narcolepsy. In the study overall: Donors had narcolepsy type 1 or type 2, or were healthy controls. Findings of the study overall: Autoreactive HCRT-specific and TRIB2-specific clonotypes were marked in same-patient CSF-versus-blood CD4+ comparisons. Blood of same and different patients, but not healthy controls, reportedly held recurring autoreactive clonotypes. Autoreactive clone sequences were missing from some blood memory CD4+ repertoires.

In regard to this clone: What it recognizes is unknown. The sample holds other DNA sequences that translate to the same CDR3.

The assay was immunoSEQ multiplex PCR, and TCRdb's table has in-frame clones only and misses some. In the table there are around 35,000 clones, approximately 85% of which are singletons. The sequence was collected from a human donor with narcolepsy. Sequenced: CD45RA- memory CD4+ T cells from PBMCs.

DNA of the CDR3: TGCGCCAGCAGTGAAAGGACAGGGCTCTGGGATACGCAGTATTTT. As protein: CASSERTGLWDTQYF. This chain joins TRBV10-1 and TRBJ2-3; TRBD1 agrees at 8 bases. The trim removed 3 bases at V and 6 bases at J, leaving 8 bases unmatched. This CDR3 comprises 15 residues. Germline V gives CDR1 WNHNN, CDR2 SYGVQD (reference sequence).